This TCR beta chain derives from a study of shared clonotypes between healthy human individuals. The CDR3 sequence is 11 residues long. Germline assignment: CDR1 GTSNPN and CDR2 SVGIG (reference sequence). Among the donors, all were Caucasian adults who lived in Nashville, Tennessee. This clone has ten or more counts. The junction departs from the called germline gene at one end, perhaps through a read error. The test was conducted at deep level. Researchers divided each subset's genomic DNA evenly across several immunoSEQ plates. Data came from immunoSEQ multiplex PCR; TCRdb stores just in-frame clones and leaves some out. This table has fewer than 700,000 clones, around 81% appearing once.

The chain couples TRBV30 to TRBJ2-7; D is ambiguous. Sequences were obtained from PBMCs. This clonotype originated in a woman aged 35 to 49 in good health. Some clones in this sample may be carry-over from other donors' samples. CDR3 nucleotides: TGTGCCCGGAGTGGACCCTATGAGCAGTACTTC. Translated: CARSGPYEQYF.